The next 32 T cell receptor beta chains were all read from a single sample in a study of regulatory and conventional T cells in RAG deficiency. Genomic DNA came from blood conventional CD4+ T cells gated CD25-low CD127-high. Clones were sequenced by immunoSEQ multiplex PCR, and TCRdb holds only the in-frame ones, with some missing. The repertoire holds tens of thousands of clones, with approximately 95% as singletons. These sequences were also reported in another study, on regulatory T cells. From that study: The primer mix had 52 TRBV and 13 TRBJ primers.

Sequencing was done on a sample of CD25- CD4+ T cells sorted from blood. The receptors were gathered from a human donor in good health.

The chain employs TRBV15 and TRBJ1-1, with TRBD1 as a possible D gene (5 bases). Germline-derived CDR1 and CDR2 are LNHNV and YYDKDF (reference sequence). The CDR3 is 18 amino acids. Deletions cut 0 bases from V and 3 bases from J, with 20 bases between. The CDR3 DNA reads as TGTGCCACCAGCAGAGATCTAAGGGGAAAGGTGGGGCACACTGAAGCTTTCTTT. The encoded protein is CATSRDLRGKVGHTEAFF.

V gene TRBV5-1 combines with J gene TRBJ2-3; 8 bases agree with TRBD2. Germline CDR1 SGHRS, CDR2 YFSETQ. The V gene end was trimmed by 2 bases and the J gene end by 6 bases; junction bases not matched to a gene: 8. There are 15 residues in the CDR3. CDR3 region: CASSLTGGGLDTQYF. The CDR3 DNA is TGCGCCAGCAGCTTAACGGGGGGGGGTCTGGATACGCAGTATTTT.

This clone appeared a single time. The chain links TRBV7-6 to TRBJ2-3, with 12 bases that match TRBD2. Germline CDR1 and CDR2: SGHVS and FNYEAQ. J gave up 3 bases and V 3 bases, and 4 bases lay outside the gene matches. The CDR3 length is 16 residues. Written as DNA, the CDR3 is TGTGCCAGCAGCTTTTCTAGCGGGGGGGCAACAGATACGCAGTATTTT. This encodes CASSFSSGGATDTQYF.

The V call is TRBV6-5, the J call TRBJ2-5; D uncertain. The DNA end is more similar to TRBJ2-7, so the J call may be wrong. The CDR3 sequence is 11 residues long. Germline values: CDR1 MNHEY, CDR2 SVGAGI. The CDR3 loop is CASRQWSEQYF. The CDR3 DNA follows: TGTGCCAGCAGGCAGTGGAGCGAGCAGTACTTC.

The rearrangement joins TRBV7-2 to TRBJ2-1, with a weak D call TRBD2 (6 bases). CDR3 length: 15 residues. V was shortened by 5 bases and J by 4 bases, with 15 bases between the two germline ends. CDR1 SGHTA and CDR2 FQGNSA come from the germline V gene. CDR3 in amino acids: CASSALASYYNEQFF. Here the CDR3 DNA reads TGTGCCAGCAGCGCGCTAGCGAGCTATTACAATGAGCAGTTCTTC.

The rearrangement joins TRBV9 to TRBJ2-5, with 15 bases aligning to TRBD2. The CDR3 is 16 residues long. Losses at the gene ends were 0 bases for V and 4 bases for J; bases not matched to a gene: 1. Germline-derived CDR1 and CDR2 are SGDLS and YYNGEE. The CDR3 DNA sequence: TGTGCCAGCAGCGTAGTGGGACTAGCGGGGGGAGAGACCCAGTACTTC. This codes for CASSVVGLAGGETQYF.

This clone was counted a single time. The chain joins TRBV7-3 to TRBJ2-2; TRBD1 aligns across 9 bases. The junction had 3 bases not matched to a gene; V was cut back by 2 bases and J by 2 bases. Germline loops: CDR1 SGHTA, CDR2 FQGTGA. The CDR3 loop spans 16 amino acids. CDR3 residues: CASSLAGQGNTGELFF. The DNA of the CDR3 is TGTGCCAGCAGCTTAGCGGGACAGGGAAACACCGGGGAGCTGTTTTTT.

Comment on this clone: The junction departs from the called germline gene at one end, perhaps through a read error. The J gene is TRBJ2-7, the V gene TRBV6-5, with TRBD2 identical over 13 bases. Germline CDR1 is MNHEY and CDR2 is SVGAGI. This CDR3 is 13 amino acids long. The DNA of the CDR3 is TGTGCCAGCACCAGAACTAGCGGGGGGGTGGTAGTCTTC. The encoded protein is CASTRTSGGVVVF.

The chain joins TRBV2 to TRBJ1-6; 9 bases match TRBD1. The CDR3 consists of 16 residues. Germline V lookup: CDR1 SNHLY, CDR2 FYNNEI. With 5 bases clipped from V and 7 bases from J, the junction kept 9 bases outside the gene matches. This chain's CDR3 is CASSPTGGRTNSPLHF. The CDR3 bases are TGTGCCAGCAGTCCAACAGGGGGCCGCACCAATTCACCCCTCCACTTT.

The chain employs TRBV5-4 and TRBJ1-1; possible D gene TRBD1, 5 bases. CDR1 and CDR2 (germline): SGHNT, YYREEE (reference sequence). Deletions cut 5 bases from V and 1 base from J, with 18 bases between. This CDR3 has 16 residues. This CDR3 is CASSSMGLGPNTEAFF. The CDR3 DNA reads as TGTGCCAGCAGTAGTATGGGGCTAGGGCCGAACACTGAAGCTTTCTTT.

This clone has a single count. CDR3 nucleotides: TGTGCCAGCAGTGGCCTACAGGGTGCCACTGAAGCTTTCTTT. Translating it yields CASSGLQGATEAFF. The V and J genes are TRBV28 and TRBJ1-1; D possibly corresponds to TRBD1 (6 bases). CDR1 MDHEN and CDR2 SYDVKM come from the germline V gene. Trimming removed 5 bases at V and 4 bases at J, with 14 bases between. CDR3 length: 14 residues.

The genes are TRBV7-2 and TRBJ1-2; 7 nucleotides match TRBD1. Germline V gives CDR1 SGHTA, CDR2 FQGNSA. V lost 6 bases to trimming and J lost 3 bases; unmatched junction nucleotides: 10. The CDR3 has 15 residues. Here the CDR3 DNA reads TGTGCCAGCAGTTCCGGCCAAACAGGGGACTATGGCTACACCTTC. It yields the protein CASSSGQTGDYGYTF.

The rearrangement uses TRBV21-1 and TRBJ2-3; whether TRBD1, the table's D call, matches the DNA was not checked. TRBV21-1 is reported as a pseudogene. This CDR3 is built from 17 residues. The DNA of the CDR3 is TGTGCCACCGAAGGGACAGAACTTTCGTGTGACACAGATACGCAGTATTTT. Its protein is CATEGTELSCDTDTQYF.

V usage is TRBV19 and J usage is TRBJ1-2; D possibly corresponds to TRBD1 (6 bases). This CDR3 contains 14 residues. Germline values: CDR1 LNHDA, CDR2 SQIVND (reference sequence). Trimming removed 5 bases at V and 2 bases at J, with 12 bases between. The CDR3 sequence: CASSQRQANYGYTF. CDR3 bases: TGTGCCAGTAGTCAAAGACAGGCGAACTATGGCTACACCTTC.

The DNA of the CDR3 is TGTGCCAGCAGCCCCGGGGGTGCAACTAATGAAAAACTGTTTTTT. Encoded protein: CASSPGGATNEKLFF. The chain employs TRBV7-2 and TRBJ1-4; a possible D gene is TRBD1 (5 bases). Trimming removed 5 bases from V and 0 bases from J, with 10 bases in between. The germline V gene encodes CDR1 SGHTA and CDR2 FQGNSA. CDR3 size: 15 residues.

The rearrangement uses TRBV5-1 and TRBJ1-2, with D tentatively TRBD1 (6 bases). Germline CDR1 and CDR2: SGHRS and YFSETQ. This CDR3 has 13 residues. Trimming stripped 0 bases from V and 5 bases from J, with 8 bases between. As DNA, the CDR3 is TGCGCCAGCAGCTTGGGGGGGCTTTATGGCTACACCTTC. Residues: CASSLGGLYGYTF.

The chain has TRBV20-1 and TRBJ2-7; D is possibly TRBD1 (5 bases). Germline V gene sequence: CDR1 DFQATT, CDR2 SNEGSKA (reference sequence). The CDR3 consists of 11 residues. The V end lost 6 bases, the J end lost 6 bases, and 12 bases lay between the germline ends. The DNA of the CDR3 is TGCAGTGCGAGCCAGGGTCCCGAGCAGTACTTC. Translation gives CSASQGPEQYF.

This rearrangement joins TRBV6-1 to TRBJ2-1; perhaps TRBD1 as D (7 bases). CDR1 is MNHNS and CDR2 is SASEGT in the germline V gene. CDR3 length: 13 amino acids. Trimming shortened V by 3 bases and J by 9 bases, and 12 bases separated the two germline ends. As DNA, the CDR3 is TGTGCCAGCAGTGAGGAGGGGGCTGGTGAGCAGTTCTTC. It yields the protein CASSEEGAGEQFF.

The gene calls are TRBV5-1 and TRBJ2-5, with TRBD2 identical over 12 bases. The germline V gene has CDR1 SGHRS and CDR2 YFSETQ. J gave up 2 bases and V 2 bases, and 1 base lay outside the gene matches. The CDR3 consists of 15 residues. The CDR3 loop reads CASSFLAGGQETQYF. CDR3 bases: TGCGCCAGCAGCTTTCTAGCGGGGGGGCAAGAGACCCAGTACTTC.

This rearrangement joins TRBV27 to TRBJ2-7, with D tentatively TRBD2 (6 bases). V was shortened by 5 bases and J by 6 bases, with 14 bases between the two germline ends. The CDR3 is made up of 13 amino acids. Germline V gives CDR1 MNHEY, CDR2 SMNVEV (reference sequence). The DNA of the CDR3 is TGTGCCAGCAGTCTCGGAGGGATGGGCGAGCAGTACTTC. Translating it yields CASSLGGMGEQYF.

The V and J genes are TRBV6-5 and TRBJ1-5; D gene unclear. Germline CDR1 and CDR2: MNHEY and SVGAGI. V lost 7 bases and J lost 3, with 16 bases in between. The CDR3 extends over 15 amino acids. The CDR3 sequence: CASKKGREANQPQHF. In nucleotides, the CDR3 is TGTGCCAGCAAAAAAGGGAGGGAAGCCAATCAGCCCCAGCATTTT.

CDR3 in amino acids: CASSGQGSGAKKLFF. The CDR3 DNA sequence: TGCGCCAGCAGCGGCCAGGGTTCCGGAGCAAAAAAACTGTTTTTT. The chain employs TRBV5-1 and TRBJ1-4; TRBD1 might be the D (5 bases). Trimming took off 4 bases at V and 9 bases at J, with 19 bases between the two ends. The CDR3 is 15 residues long. The germline gives CDR1 SGHRS, CDR2 YFSETQ.

This clone was detected only once. This chain links TRBV4-3 with TRBJ2-7; 12 nucleotides align to TRBD1. CDR3 length equals 17 residues. CDR1 and CDR2 from the germline V gene are LGHNA and YSLEER. With 1 base clipped from V and 2 bases from J, the junction kept 6 bases outside the gene matches. CDR3 residues: CASSQAGTGGRPYEQYF. The CDR3 DNA is TGCGCCAGCAGCCAAGCGGGGACAGGGGGCAGGCCCTACGAGCAGTACTTC.

The chain employs TRBV5-1 and TRBJ2-7, with 9 bases aligning to TRBD1. CDR1 is SGHRS and CDR2 is YFSETQ in the germline V gene. The trim removed 4 bases at V and 2 bases at J, leaving 7 bases unmatched. The CDR3 is 15 amino acids. CDR3 residues: CASSRAGTGPYEQYF. For the CDR3, the DNA is TGCGCCAGCAGCAGAGCCGGGACAGGGCCCTACGAGCAGTACTTC.

CDR3 residues: CASSLLRVGSTGELFF. The CDR3 nucleotides are TGTGCCAGCAGCTTACTCCGGGTCGGGAGCACCGGGGAGCTGTTTTTT. V usage is TRBV7-2 and J usage is TRBJ2-2, with D tentatively TRBD2 (6 bases). The CDR3 sequence is 16 residues long. Germline assignment: CDR1 SGHTA and CDR2 FQGNSA. Trimming removed 2 bases from V and 4 bases from J, with 14 bases in between.

The rearrangement links TRBV2 to TRBJ2-5; 9 nucleotides agree with TRBD1. The CDR3 has 13 amino acids. Germline CDR1 SNHLY, CDR2 FYNNEI. The J segment lost 2 bases and the V segment lost 6 bases, leaving 1 base of the junction unmatched. The CDR3 protein is CASRGTGQETQYF. Here the CDR3 DNA reads TGTGCCAGCAGGGGGACAGGGCAAGAGACCCAGTACTTC.

This rearrangement joins TRBV28 to TRBJ1-2; 8 bases fit TRBD1. Germline CDR1 and CDR2: MDHEN and SYDVKM. Trimming took 7 bases from V and 4 from J; bases not matched to a gene: 8. The CDR3 length is 14 residues. The CDR3 spells CASTLAQGAYGYTF. CDR3 DNA sequence: TGTGCCAGCACTCTTGCCCAGGGGGCCTATGGCTACACCTTC.

This clone was recorded once. This same CDR3 is encoded by further DNA sequences in the sample. The CDR3 loop is CASSLIEGSYNSPLHF. The CDR3 nucleotides are TGTGCCAGCAGCCTTATAGAGGGCTCCTATAATTCACCCCTCCACTTT. This chain links TRBV27 with TRBJ1-6; D not resolved. Germline V gives CDR1 MNHEY, CDR2 SMNVEV (reference sequence). V was clipped by 6 bases and J by 0 bases, with 12 bases between them. The CDR3 loop spans 16 amino acids.

This chain joins TRBV18 and TRBJ1-1; D is undetermined. The CDR3 runs 13 residues. V was trimmed by 2 bases and J by 6 bases, leaving 10 bases between them. Germline V gives CDR1 KGHSH, CDR2 LQKENI. Here the CDR3 DNA reads TGTGCCAGCTCACCAAGGGAGTTCGCTGAAGCTTTCTTT. Encoded protein: CASSPREFAEAFF.

DNA of the CDR3: TGTGCCAGCAGCTGGGGGGAGCAACTAGGGCGTTCCTACAATGAGCAGTTCTTC. The encoded protein is CASSWGEQLGRSYNEQFF. The V call is TRBV7-9, the J call TRBJ2-1; possible D gene TRBD2, 6 bases. CDR3 size: 18 residues. Germline V lookup: CDR1 SEHNR, CDR2 FQNEAQ (reference sequence). Between the trimmed V and J ends, which lost 4 bases and 1 base, there was a span of 20 bases.

The chain combines TRBV7-9 with TRBJ2-3; TRBD2 is a possible D gene (5 bases). Germline-derived CDR1 and CDR2 are SEHNR and FQNEAQ (reference sequence). V was trimmed by 5 bases and J by 1 base, leaving 13 bases between them. This CDR3 has 15 residues. In nucleotides, the CDR3 is TGTGCCAGCAGCCTACCTTCCGGGGGCACAGATACGCAGTATTTT. Translating it yields CASSLPSGGTDTQYF.

J is TRBJ1-2 and V is TRBV7-9, with D possibly TRBD1 on 5 matching bases. The CDR3 loop spans 14 amino acids. In germline, CDR1 is SEHNR, CDR2 FQNEAQ (reference sequence). V gave up 3 bases and J gave up 6 bases, with 14 bases separating them. Written as DNA, the CDR3 is TGTGCCAGCAGCTTCTCGGGGGAAGGGCATGGCTACACCTTC. It codes for CASSFSGEGHGYTF.